Each of the 17 T cell receptor beta chains below was sequenced from the same sample in a study of blood T cells in healthy people across ages. A second PCR of roughly 7 to 11 cycles used a sample-barcoded 5' primer and a J-beta primer mix. MiXCR was run by TCRdb on the 5' RACE reads, yielding one entry per CDR3 protein. The sample carries about 1,600,000 distinct CDR3 sequences, roughly 40% recorded once. Sequenced input: blood. Every receptor here comes from a woman aged 18-29 years in good health.

This clonotype showed up just a few times. This chain uses TRBV3-1 with TRBJ2-1; 11 nucleotides match TRBD2. The CDR3 has 15 residues. The germline V gene has CDR1 LGHDT and CDR2 YNNKEL (reference sequence). The V gene end was trimmed by 11 bases and the J gene end by 8 bases; junction bases not matched to a gene: 14. CDR3 in DNA: TGTGCCCACAGACCGGGGCTAGCGGGAGGCTATGAGCAGTTCTTC. Translated: CAHRPGLAGGYEQFF.

The rearrangement joins TRBV20-1 to TRBJ2-7; D assignment may be TRBD1 or TRBD2 (5 bases each). Germline CDR1 is DFQATT and CDR2 is SNEGSKA (reference sequence). V lost 2 bases, J lost 4 bases, and 33 bases lay in between. CDR3 length: 20 residues. CDR3 region: CSARPTIRKVPGPSGYEQYF. Written as DNA, the CDR3 is TGCAGTGCTAGACCAACAATCAGGAAAGTACCGGGGCCCTCCGGTTACGAGCAGTACTTC.

As to this clonotype: The junction does not match germline at one end; this may be a read error. The chain is built from TRBV7-9 and TRBJ1-1; TRBD1 aligns across 8 bases. The CDR3 runs 15 residues. CDR1 SEHNR and CDR2 FQNEAQ come from the germline V gene (reference sequence). CDR3 bases: TGTGCCAGCGGCTTATCCGACAGGGGTCGAACTGAAGCTTTCTTT. This encodes CASGLSDRGRTEAFF.

This clonotype was picked up a small number of times. V is TRBV10-1 and J is TRBJ1-6; no reliable D call. The V gene lost 6 bases and the J gene lost 10 bases, with 16 bases spanning the gap. The CDR3 totals 14 residues. The V gene's germline CDR1 is WNHNN and CDR2 SYGVQD (reference sequence). CDR3 sequence reads: CASSEDPERSPLHF. CDR3 DNA sequence: TGCGCCAGCAGCGAAGACCCAGAAAGGTCACCCCTCCACTTT.

The CDR3 coding sequence is TGTGCCAGCAGGGGCGGGGGTAAGGTGACAGATACGCAGTATTTT. The encoded protein is CASRGGGKVTDTQYF. The rearrangement joins TRBV9 to TRBJ2-3; 7 bases map to TRBD2. The V and J ends lost 5 bases and 3 bases, in that order; junction bases with no gene match: 9. The V gene's germline CDR1 is SGDLS and CDR2 YYNGEE. The CDR3 length is 15 residues.

The chain uses TRBV11-1 and TRBJ2-1; 12 bases align to TRBD2. Germline-derived CDR1 and CDR2 are SGHAT and FQDESV (reference sequence). The junction had 23 bases not matched to a gene; V was cut back by 3 bases and J by 8 bases. This CDR3 is 21 amino acids long. The CDR3 is CASSFIGGSRPETSGGYEQFF. The CDR3 DNA reads TGTGCCAGCAGCTTCATTGGGGGGAGCCGGCCGGAGACTAGCGGGGGCTATGAGCAGTTCTTC.

The V call is TRBV27, the J call TRBJ2-2; TRBD2 matches at 7 bases. This CDR3 region has 15 residues. Unmatched junction bases numbered 8, after V lost 5 bases and J lost 5 bases. The V gene's germline CDR1 is MNHEY and CDR2 SMNVEV (reference sequence). Here the CDR3 DNA reads TGTGCCAGCAGTCTGACTAGCCCCCGAACCGGGGAGCTGTTTTTT. This codes for CASSLTSPRTGELFF.

The genes are TRBV20-1 and TRBJ1-1; D is undetermined. From germline, CDR1 is DFQATT and CDR2 SNEGSKA (reference sequence). The V end lost 0 bases, the J end lost 0 bases, and 17 bases lay between the germline ends. The CDR3 extends over 17 amino acids. The CDR3: CSARDGQVGWVNTEAFF. The CDR3 bases are TGCAGTGCTAGAGATGGGCAGGTCGGTTGGGTGAACACTGAAGCTTTCTTT.

V gene TRBV24-1 combines with J gene TRBJ2-2, with TRBD1 matching over 8 bases. Unmatched junction bases numbered 10, after V lost 9 bases and J lost 2 bases. CDR1 is KGHDR, CDR2 SFDVKD, per germline. The CDR3 has 16 amino acids. The CDR3: CATGGPGQDNTGELFF. CDR3 DNA sequence: TGTGCCACCGGGGGACCGGGACAGGACAACACCGGGGAGCTGTTTTTT.

In its sample, this clonotype was seen once. The rearrangement links TRBV20-1 to TRBJ1-4; the D gene is possibly TRBD1 (6 bases). The CDR3 spans 15 residues. The V end was cut by 0 bases, the J end by 8 bases, with 16 bases between. CDR1 is DFQATT, CDR2 SNEGSKA, per germline (reference sequence). In nucleotides, the CDR3 is TGCAGTGCTAGAGATAGGGGGGCAGGGGTCGAAAAACTGTTTTTT. Translating gives CSARDRGAGVEKLFF.

This clonotype was seen only a few times. The J gene is TRBJ1-4, the V gene TRBV7-9, with 8 bases matching TRBD1. CDR3 size: 14 residues. CDR1 and CDR2 from the germline V gene are SEHNR and FQNEAQ (reference sequence). Trimming took 5 bases from V and 7 from J; bases not matched to a gene: 6. The CDR3 DNA reads as TGTGCCAGCAGCCCAGGACAGGGAAGTGAAAAACTGTTTTTT. Protein sequence: CASSPGQGSEKLFF.

The CDR3 loop is CASGFLSMGPNHEQFF. The CDR3, as DNA: TGTGCCAGTGGGTTCTTAAGTATGGGTCCGAACCATGAGCAGTTCTTC. J is TRBJ2-1 and V is TRBV19; D call uncertain. CDR3 length: 16 residues. V dropped 8 bases and J dropped 8 bases, with 25 bases sitting between them. CDR1 LNHDA and CDR2 SQIVND come from the germline V gene (reference sequence). Drawing the rest from reference TRBV19 and TRBJ2-1, the complete variable domain is DGGITQSPKYLFRKEGQNVTLSCEQNLNHDAMYWYRQDPGQGLRLIYYSQIVNDFQKGDIAEGYSVSREKKESFPLTVTSAQKNPTAFYLCASGFLSMGPNHEQFFGPGTRLTVL.

This clonotype was counted between two and nine times. The CDR3 DNA reads as TGTGCCAGCAGGAACCCCCCGGGGACGGGGACAAATGGCTACACCTTC. It codes for CASRNPPGTGTNGYTF. The J gene is TRBJ1-2, the V gene TRBV6-5, with D possibly being TRBD1 (6 bases). V shed 6 bases and J shed 6 bases, with 23 bases lying between them. There are 16 residues in the CDR3. Germline V CDR1 and CDR2: MNHEY, SVGAGI.

The chain is built from TRBV5-1 and TRBJ2-7, with D perhaps TRBD1 (6 bases). The CDR3 totals 13 residues. The germline V gene encodes CDR1 SGHRS and CDR2 YFSETQ. V was clipped by 4 bases and J by 3 bases, with 11 bases between them. CDR3 bases: TGCGCCAGCAGCATGCGACAGGACTACGAGCAGTACTTC. It yields the protein CASSMRQDYEQYF.

V is TRBV5-4 and J is TRBJ2-3; 11 positions match TRBD2. CDR3 length: 16 amino acids. The J segment lost 7 bases and the V segment lost 4 bases, leaving 11 bases of the junction unmatched. The germline V gene encodes CDR1 SGHNT and CDR2 YYREEE (reference sequence). The CDR3 DNA sequence: TGTGCCAGCAGCGAAGCTAGCGGGGGGCTGGGATATACGCAGTATTTT. Translated: CASSEASGGLGYTQYF.

The V gene is TRBV25-1, the J gene TRBJ2-7; 12 nucleotides line up with TRBD2. CDR3 length: 17 residues. Unmatched junction bases numbered 9, after V lost 3 bases and J lost 3 bases. CDR1 and CDR2 (germline): MGHDK, SYGVNS. The CDR3 loop reads CASSDSRTSGNFYEQYF. In DNA, the CDR3 is TGTGCCAGCAGTGATTCCCGGACTAGCGGGAATTTCTACGAGCAGTACTTC.

The gene calls are TRBV20-1 and TRBJ2-1, with TRBD2 matching over 9 bases. The CDR3 is 14 amino acids. The germline V gene encodes CDR1 DFQATT and CDR2 SNEGSKA (reference sequence). The trim removed 4 bases at V and 3 bases at J, leaving 4 bases unmatched. CDR3 sequence (DNA): TGCAGTGCTATGCGGGAGGGGTTCTACAATGAGCAGTTCTTC. This codes for CSAMREGFYNEQFF.